This TCR beta chain emerged from a study of blood T cell repertoires in COVID-19. As for the study in general: PBMCs, B-cell-depleted T cells, or T cells were the source of the cDNA or gDNA that made up the material.

V was clipped by 4 bases and J by 2 bases, with 15 bases between them. This CDR3 has 16 amino acids. CDR1 is MNHEY, CDR2 SMNVEV, per germline (reference sequence). Authors' data handling: How many nucleated cells were present was estimated from reference gene primer amplification. Assay used: immunoSEQ multiplex PCR; TCRdb lists only in-frame clones, some missing. The V and J calls and clone size come from that table; D and trimming were worked out from the DNA. In the table there are about 82,000 clones, 74% of which are singletons. Sequencing was carried out using peripheral blood. This TCR came from a human donor with acute or convalescent COVID-19. The donor label of this sample is uncertain. The chain combines TRBV27 with TRBJ1-5; D might be TRBD1 (6 bases). CDR3 DNA sequence: TGTGCCAGCAGTTCCTCTCAGGGGCAAGGCAATCAGCCCCAGCATTTT. Translation gives CASSSSQGQGNQPQHF.